This passage covers 12 T cell receptor beta chains from one sample sequenced in a study of blood T cell repertoires in COVID-19. TCRdb's table, derived via immunoSEQ multiplex PCR, lists solely in-frame clones and lacks some. The sample has some 190,000 clones; 84% are singletons. Material for sequencing was peripheral blood. These receptors came from a woman of 80 years or more with COVID-19, enrolled during active disease.

The chain has TRBV19 and TRBJ2-2, with D uncertain. V was shortened by 4 bases and J by 4 bases, with 4 bases between the two germline ends. Germline V lookup: CDR1 LNHDA, CDR2 SQIVND (reference sequence). The CDR3 covers 12 residues. The chain's CDR3 is CASSTSTGELFF. The CDR3, as DNA: TGTGCCAGTAGTACCTCCACCGGGGAGCTGTTTTTT.

This clone was observed a single time. The V gene is TRBV11-3, the J gene TRBJ2-1; TRBD2 might be the D (6 bases). Germline-derived CDR1 and CDR2 are SGHNT and YENEEA. This CDR3 is 14 amino acids long. The V end lost 5 bases, the J end lost 6 bases, and 14 bases lay between the germline ends. The CDR3, as DNA: TGTGCCAGCAGCCCAGGAGGAGGGGCCAATGAGCAGTTCTTC. Protein: CASSPGGGANEQFF.

The chain has TRBV5-1 and TRBJ1-6; D remains unclear. Germline loops: CDR1 SGHRS, CDR2 YFSETQ. V lost 4 bases to trimming and J lost 9 bases, with 14 bases between them. This CDR3 has 14 residues. CDR3 region: CASSPERESSPLHF. In nucleotides, the CDR3 is TGCGCCAGCAGCCCGGAGAGGGAAAGTTCACCCCTCCACTTT.

This chain joins TRBV7-3 and TRBJ2-1, with a weak D call TRBD2 (7 bases). CDR1 and CDR2 from the germline V gene are SGHTA and FQGTGA. The V end lost 1 base, the J end lost 1 base, and 14 bases lay between the germline ends. There are 17 residues in the CDR3. CDR3: CASSLSGGRRSYNEQFF. In DNA form, the CDR3 reads TGTGCCAGCAGCTTAAGCGGGGGCAGGAGATCCTACAATGAGCAGTTCTTC.

This clone was seen once. The germline gene is not matched at one end of the junction; a read error may be the cause. This rearrangement joins TRBV7-7 to TRBJ2-5; 10 positions agree with TRBD1. CDR3 length: 15 residues. Germline V gene data show CDR1 as SSHAT and CDR2 as FNYEAQ (reference sequence). The CDR3 nucleotides are TGTGCTAGCAGTCTTACCGGGACAGGGGTGGTGGCCCAGTACTTC. As protein: CASSLTGTGVVAQYF.

This clone has more than one count but fewer than ten. The DNA for the CDR3 is TGTGCCAGCAGCCAAGGGGGGCCCCGCAATCAGCCCCAGCATTTT. It specifies CASSQGGPRNQPQHF. V gene TRBV3-1 (or the pseudogene TRBV3-2) combines with J gene TRBJ1-5, with a weak D call TRBD1 (6 bases). CDR1 and CDR2 (germline): LGHDT, YNNKEL (reference sequence). The CDR3 is 15 residues long. V was cut by 1 base and J by 2 bases, with 9 bases left in between.

The rearrangement joins TRBV6-5 to TRBJ1-5, with D possibly TRBD1 on 5 matching bases. The CDR3 covers 12 residues. Deletions cut 6 bases from V and 10 bases from J, with 13 bases between. Germline CDR1 is MNHEY and CDR2 is SVGAGI. The CDR3 spells CASRHTGSPQHF. For the CDR3, the DNA is TGTGCCAGCAGACATACAGGATCACCCCAGCATTTT.

The genes are TRBV20-1 and TRBJ1-1, with D unclear. The CDR3 is made up of 15 amino acids. V lost 3 bases and J lost 0, with 14 bases in between. CDR1 DFQATT and CDR2 SNEGSKA come from the germline V gene (reference sequence). The DNA for the CDR3 is TGCAGTGCTAGTAGAACAGTACTCATGAACACTGAAGCTTTCTTT. Translation gives CSASRTVLMNTEAFF.

The chain couples TRBV19 to TRBJ1-6, with unresolved D. V was trimmed by 2 bases and J by 0 bases, leaving 14 bases between them. CDR3 length: 18 amino acids. Germline CDR1 LNHDA, CDR2 SQIVND (reference sequence). CDR3 residues: CASSISLGGSSYNSPLHF. DNA of the CDR3: TGTGCCAGTAGTATAAGCTTGGGCGGGAGCTCCTATAATTCACCCCTCCACTTT.

The chain links TRBV6-1 to TRBJ1-4; no clear D. V was clipped by 3 bases and J by 5 bases, with 7 bases between them. Germline CDR1 MNHNS, CDR2 SASEGT. CDR3 length: 13 amino acids. CDR3 region: CASSDRPNEKLFF. In DNA form, the CDR3 reads TGTGCCAGCAGTGACAGGCCCAATGAAAAACTGTTTTTT.

The V and J genes are TRBV7-2 and TRBJ1-2, with 7 bases lining up with TRBD1. J gave up 2 bases and V 5 bases, and 2 bases lay outside the gene matches. The CDR3 has 13 residues. Germline assignment: CDR1 SGHTA and CDR2 FQGNSA. The DNA of the CDR3 is TGTGCCAGCAGCCGGGGACAGAACTATGGCTACACCTTC. Amino acids: CASSRGQNYGYTF. Filled out from reference TRBV7-2 and TRBJ1-2, the complete variable domain reads GAGVSQSPSNKVTEKGKDVELRCDPISGHTALYWYRQSLGQGLEFLIYFQGNSAPDKSGLPSDRFSAERTGGSVSTLTIQRTQQEDSAVYLCASSRGQNYGYTFGSGTRLTVV.

J is TRBJ2-1 and V is TRBV7-6, with unresolved D. The CDR3 sequence is 13 residues long. V was trimmed by 3 bases and J by 3 bases, leaving 6 bases between them. Germline V CDR1 and CDR2: SGHVS, FNYEAQ. DNA for the CDR3: TGTGCCAGCAGCTTGTCCAGCTACAATGAGCAGTTCTTC. It translates to CASSLSSYNEQFF. Full variable domain (remainder filled in from reference TRBV7-6 and TRBJ2-1): GAGVSQSPRYKVTKRGQDVALRCDPISGHVSLYWYRQALGQGPEFLTYFNYEAQQDKSGLPNDRFSAERPEGSISTLTIQRTEQRDSAMYRCASSLSSYNEQFFGPGTRLTVL.